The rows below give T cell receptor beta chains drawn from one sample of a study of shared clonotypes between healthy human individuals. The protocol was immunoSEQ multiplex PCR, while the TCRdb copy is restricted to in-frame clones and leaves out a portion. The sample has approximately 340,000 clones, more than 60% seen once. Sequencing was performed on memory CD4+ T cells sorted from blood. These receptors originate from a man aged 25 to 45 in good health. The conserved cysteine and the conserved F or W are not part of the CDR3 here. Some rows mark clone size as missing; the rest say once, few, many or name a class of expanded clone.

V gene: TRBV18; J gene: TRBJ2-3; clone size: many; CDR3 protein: ATETGLAGTDTQY
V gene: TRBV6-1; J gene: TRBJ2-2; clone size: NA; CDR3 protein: ATVGTGMVSGELF
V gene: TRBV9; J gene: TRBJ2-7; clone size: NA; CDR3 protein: ASSPQGQTHYEQY
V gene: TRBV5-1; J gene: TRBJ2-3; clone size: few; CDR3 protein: ASSFTGGSTDTQY
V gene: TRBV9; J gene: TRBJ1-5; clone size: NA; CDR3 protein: ASSFRYPAGRGFGNQPQH
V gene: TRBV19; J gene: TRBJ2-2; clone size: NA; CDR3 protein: ASSMDRAAGELF
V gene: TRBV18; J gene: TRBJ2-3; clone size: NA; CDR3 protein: ASSPGQGVTDTQY
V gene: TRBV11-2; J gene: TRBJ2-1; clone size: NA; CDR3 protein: ASSFGTGVNEQF
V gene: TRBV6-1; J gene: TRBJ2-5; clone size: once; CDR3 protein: ASMRGQGVETQY
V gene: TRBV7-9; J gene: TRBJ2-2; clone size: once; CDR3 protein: ASSLRTGKLF
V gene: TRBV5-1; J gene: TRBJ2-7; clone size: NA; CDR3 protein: ASSLVGQAGSGQY
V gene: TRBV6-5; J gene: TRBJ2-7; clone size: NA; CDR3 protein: ASTGIGRDEQY
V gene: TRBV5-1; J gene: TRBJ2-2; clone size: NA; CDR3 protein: ASSPHSGGWKNTGELF
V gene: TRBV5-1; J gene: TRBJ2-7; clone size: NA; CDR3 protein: ASSPGQGEVYEQY
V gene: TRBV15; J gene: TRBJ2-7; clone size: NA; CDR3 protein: ATSRGYEQY
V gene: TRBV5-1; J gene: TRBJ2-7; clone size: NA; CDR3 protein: ASSSGLAPYEQY
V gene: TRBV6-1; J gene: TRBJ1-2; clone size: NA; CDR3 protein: ASSEVFGGYT
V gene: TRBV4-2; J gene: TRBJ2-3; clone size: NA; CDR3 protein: ASSLSGEDTQY
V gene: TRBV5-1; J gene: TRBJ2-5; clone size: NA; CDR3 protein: ASSLLGRQETQY
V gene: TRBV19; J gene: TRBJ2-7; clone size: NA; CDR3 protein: APLGPGGAYEQY
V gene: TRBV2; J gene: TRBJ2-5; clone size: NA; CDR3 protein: ASSENSVGETQY
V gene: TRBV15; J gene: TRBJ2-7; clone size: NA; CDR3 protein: ATSREGQHYEQY
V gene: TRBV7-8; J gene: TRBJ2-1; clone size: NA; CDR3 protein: ASSSGLNNEQF
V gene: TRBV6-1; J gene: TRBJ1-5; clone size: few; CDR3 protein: ASSLEGAANQPQH
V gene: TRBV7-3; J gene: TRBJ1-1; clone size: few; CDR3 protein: ASSRQGNTEAF
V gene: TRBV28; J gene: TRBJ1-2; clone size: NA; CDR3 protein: ASSADIGGYT
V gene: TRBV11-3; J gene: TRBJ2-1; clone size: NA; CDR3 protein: TSSLEGTGFHEQF
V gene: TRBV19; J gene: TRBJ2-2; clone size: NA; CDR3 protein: ASKVLWGGTNTGELF
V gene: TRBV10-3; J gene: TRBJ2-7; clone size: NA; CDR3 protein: AIRGQGMLQY
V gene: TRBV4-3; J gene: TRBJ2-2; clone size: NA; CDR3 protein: ASSQAGTSGVFTGELF